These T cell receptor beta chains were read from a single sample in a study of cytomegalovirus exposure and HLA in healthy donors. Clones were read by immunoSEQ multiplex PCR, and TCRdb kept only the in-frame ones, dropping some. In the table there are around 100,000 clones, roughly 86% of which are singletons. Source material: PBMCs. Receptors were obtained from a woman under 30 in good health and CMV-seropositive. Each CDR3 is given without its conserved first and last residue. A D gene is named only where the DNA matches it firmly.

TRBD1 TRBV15 ATSRGRTGGRNEQF
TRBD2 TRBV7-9 ASSLGFSGGPF
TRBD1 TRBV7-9 ASSTTGGASGANVLT
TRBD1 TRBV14 ASILTGGKEKLF
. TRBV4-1 ASSRSLAKNIQY
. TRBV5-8 ASSPRRSSYNEQF
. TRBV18 ASSPPSQRTEAF
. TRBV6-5 ASRNLGVSNYGYT
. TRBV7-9 ASQPGRGRTEAF
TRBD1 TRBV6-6 ASSSADRGFTGELF
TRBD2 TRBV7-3 ASSDGLAGTGELF
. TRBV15 ATSSIEHLLASTDTQY
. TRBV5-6 ASSLQGGGEKLF